Sequencing of this T cell receptor delta chain was carried out in a study of delta chains in infants with herpesvirus infections. Overall study: Ugandan infants were followed prospectively from birth through primary CMV infection.

PBMC RNA was reverse transcribed using gamma-chain- and delta-chain-specific primers. TCRdb applied CATT to the RT-PCR reads for clone calling. Found here are around 950 delta-chain clones, under 35% of them singletons; the top ten hold 14%. The specimen comprised peripheral blood, sampled at time point 2 of longitudinal follow-up. This TCR was recovered from a human donor who was a Ugandan infant, either HIV-exposed or HIV-unexposed (not recorded which).

CDR3 in DNA: TGTGCTCTTGGGGACGCCTCCTACTCCCTAGCTGTACTGGAGCCGGCCTGGGACACCCGACAGATGTTTTTC. The encoded protein is CALGDASYSLAVLEPAWDTRQMFF. The genes are TRDV1 and TRDJ3; D perhaps matches TRDD2 (6 bases). CDR3 length: 24 amino acids. Germline values: CDR1 TSWWSYY, CDR2 QGS. Trimming pared 3 bases from V and 2 bases from J, leaving 32 bases between.